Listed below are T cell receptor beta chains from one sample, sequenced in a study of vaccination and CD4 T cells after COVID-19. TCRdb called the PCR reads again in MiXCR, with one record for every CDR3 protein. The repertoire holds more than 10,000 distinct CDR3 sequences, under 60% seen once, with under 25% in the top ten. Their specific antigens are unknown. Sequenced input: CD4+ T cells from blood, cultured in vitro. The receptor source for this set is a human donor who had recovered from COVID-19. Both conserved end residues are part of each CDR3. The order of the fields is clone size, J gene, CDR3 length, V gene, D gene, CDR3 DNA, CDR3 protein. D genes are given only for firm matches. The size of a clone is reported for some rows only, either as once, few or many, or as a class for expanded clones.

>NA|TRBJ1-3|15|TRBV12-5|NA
TGTGCTAGTGGTTTGTGGCCAGGGCGAGGGAACACCATATATTTT
CASGLWPGRGNTIYF
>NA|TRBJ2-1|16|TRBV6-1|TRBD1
TGTGCCAGCAGTACCCGAACTAGACAGGGGGCGTATGAGCAGTTCTTC
CASSTRTRQGAYEQFF
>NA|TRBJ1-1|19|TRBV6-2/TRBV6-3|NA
TGTGCCAGCAGTTACTCGGTATCAGGGGACTACACCAAGAACACTGAAGCTTTCTTT
CASSYSVSGDYTKNTEAFF
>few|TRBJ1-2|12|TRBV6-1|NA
TGTGCCAGCAGTGAATCTACCTATGGCTACACCTTC
CASSESTYGYTF
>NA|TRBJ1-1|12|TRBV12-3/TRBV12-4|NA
TGTGCCAGCAGTTTAAACAGGGAGAATCCTTTCTTT
CASSLNRENPFF
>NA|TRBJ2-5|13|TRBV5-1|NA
TGCGCCAGCAGCTCAGGAGACGGAGAGACCCAGTACTTC
CASSSGDGETQYF
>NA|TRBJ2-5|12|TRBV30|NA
TGTGCCTGGAGTGCCGCAAGTGAGACCCAGTACTTC
CAWSAASETQYF
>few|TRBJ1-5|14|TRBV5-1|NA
TGCGCCAGCAGCCCCGACAGAGGCAATCAGCCCCAGCATTTT
CASSPDRGNQPQHF
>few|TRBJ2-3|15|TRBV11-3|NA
TGTGCCAGCAGCTTCGGGGTAGGGAGCACAGATACGCAGTATTTT
CASSFGVGSTDTQYF
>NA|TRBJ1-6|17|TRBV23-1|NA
TGCGCCAGCAGTCACGAAAAGGGAGTGAGGAGGAATTCACCCCTCCACTTT
CASSHEKGVRRNSPLHF
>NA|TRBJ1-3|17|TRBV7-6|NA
TGTGCCAGCAGCTTAGCTTCGTCGGCTAACTCTGGAAACACCATATATTTT
CASSLASSANSGNTIYF
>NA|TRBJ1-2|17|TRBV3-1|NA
TGTGCCAGCAGCCAAGAATCCCTGGGAAGGGCTAACTATGGCTACACCTTC
CASSQESLGRANYGYTF
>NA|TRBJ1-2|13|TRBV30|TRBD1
TGTGCCTGGAGTGCCGGGACAGGGGTCGGCTACACCTTC
CAWSAGTGVGYTF
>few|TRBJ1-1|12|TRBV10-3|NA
TGTGCCACCGGGACTGCAGCTCCTGAAGCTTTCTTT
CATGTAAPEAFF
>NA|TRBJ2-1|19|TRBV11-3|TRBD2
TGTGCCAGCAGCTTAGATCGGTGGGGAGCGGGGGCTGTCTACAATGAGCAGTTCTTC
CASSLDRWGAGAVYNEQFF
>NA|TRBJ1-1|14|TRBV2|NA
TGTGCCAGCAGTTTGACAATAGGTAACACTGAAGCTTTCTTT
CASSLTIGNTEAFF